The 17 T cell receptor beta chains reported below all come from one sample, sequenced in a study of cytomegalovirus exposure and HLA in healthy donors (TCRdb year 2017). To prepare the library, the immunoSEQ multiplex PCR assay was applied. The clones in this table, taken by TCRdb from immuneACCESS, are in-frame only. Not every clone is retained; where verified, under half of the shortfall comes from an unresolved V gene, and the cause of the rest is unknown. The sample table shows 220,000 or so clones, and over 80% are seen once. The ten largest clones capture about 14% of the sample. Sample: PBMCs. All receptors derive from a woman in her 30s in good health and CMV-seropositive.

The CDR3 reads CASSPRQEAYEQYF. The CDR3 nucleotides read TGTGCCAGCAGCCCTCGACAGGAAGCCTACGAGCAGTACTTC. V gene TRBV11-2 combines with J gene TRBJ2-7; TRBD1 is a possible D gene (6 bases). Germline loops: CDR1 SGHAT, CDR2 FQNNGV. The V end was cut by 5 bases, the J end by 2 bases, with 13 bases between. This CDR3 is 14 amino acids long.

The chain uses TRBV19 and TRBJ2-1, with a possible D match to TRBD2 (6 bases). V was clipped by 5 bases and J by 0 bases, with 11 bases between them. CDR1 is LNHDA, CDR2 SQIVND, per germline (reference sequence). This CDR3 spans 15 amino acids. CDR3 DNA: TGTGCCAGTAGTCGCGTCGGGAGCTCCTACAATGAGCAGTTCTTC. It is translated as CASSRVGSSYNEQFF.

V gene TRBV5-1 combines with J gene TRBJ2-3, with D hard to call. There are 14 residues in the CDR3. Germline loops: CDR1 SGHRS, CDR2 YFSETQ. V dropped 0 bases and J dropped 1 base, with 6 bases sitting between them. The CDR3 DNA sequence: TGCGCCAGCAGCTTGGTTCCCGGCACAGATACGCAGTATTTT. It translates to CASSLVPGTDTQYF.

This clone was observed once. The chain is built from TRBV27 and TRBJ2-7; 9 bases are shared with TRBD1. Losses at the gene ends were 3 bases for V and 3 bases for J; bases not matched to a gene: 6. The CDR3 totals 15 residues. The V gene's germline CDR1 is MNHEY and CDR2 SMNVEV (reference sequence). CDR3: CASSLGTGNIYEQYF. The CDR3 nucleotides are TGTGCCAGCAGTTTGGGGACAGGGAATATCTACGAGCAGTACTTC.

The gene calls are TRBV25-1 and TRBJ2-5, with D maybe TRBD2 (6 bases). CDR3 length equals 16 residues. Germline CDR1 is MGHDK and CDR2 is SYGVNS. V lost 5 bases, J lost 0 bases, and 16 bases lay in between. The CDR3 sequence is CASSPRLGAYQETQYF. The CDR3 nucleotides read TGTGCCAGCAGTCCCCGACTAGGGGCATACCAAGAGACCCAGTACTTC.

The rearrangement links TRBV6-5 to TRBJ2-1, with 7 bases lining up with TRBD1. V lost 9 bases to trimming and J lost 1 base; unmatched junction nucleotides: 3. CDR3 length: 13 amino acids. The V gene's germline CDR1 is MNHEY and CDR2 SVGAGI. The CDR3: CASMTGSYNEQFF. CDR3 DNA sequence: TGTGCCAGTATGACAGGGTCCTACAATGAGCAGTTCTTC.

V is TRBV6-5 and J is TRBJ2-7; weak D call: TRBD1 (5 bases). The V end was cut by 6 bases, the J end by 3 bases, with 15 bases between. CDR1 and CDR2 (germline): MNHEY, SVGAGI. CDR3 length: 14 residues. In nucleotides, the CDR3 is TGTGCCAGCAGGTCCCCGGCAGGGAACTACGAGCAGTACTTC. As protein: CASRSPAGNYEQYF.

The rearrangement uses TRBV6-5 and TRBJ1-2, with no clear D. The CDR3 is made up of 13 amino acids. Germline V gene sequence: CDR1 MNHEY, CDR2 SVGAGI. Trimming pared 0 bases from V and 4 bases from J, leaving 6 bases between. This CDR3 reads CASSYSTAYGYTF. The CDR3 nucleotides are TGTGCCAGCAGTTACTCGACGGCCTATGGCTACACCTTC.

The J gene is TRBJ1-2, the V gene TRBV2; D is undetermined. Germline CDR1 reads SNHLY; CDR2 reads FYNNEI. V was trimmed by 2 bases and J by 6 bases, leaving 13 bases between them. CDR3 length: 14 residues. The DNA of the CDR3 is TGTGCCAGCAGTGAACTAGGAGAAGGTCATGGCTACACCTTC. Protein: CASSELGEGHGYTF.

The CDR3: CASSVGPDTQYF. In DNA, the CDR3 is TGTGCCAGCAGCGTAGGCCCGGATACGCAGTATTTT. This sequence joins TRBV9 and TRBJ2-3, with D unresolved. The CDR3 is 12 amino acids. The germline V gene encodes CDR1 SGDLS and CDR2 YYNGEE. Trimming pared 0 bases from V and 6 bases from J, leaving 5 bases between.

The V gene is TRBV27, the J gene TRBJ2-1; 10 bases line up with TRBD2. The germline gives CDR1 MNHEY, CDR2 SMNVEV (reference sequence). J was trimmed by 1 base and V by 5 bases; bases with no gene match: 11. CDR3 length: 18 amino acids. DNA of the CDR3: TGTGCCAGCAGTCTAGCGGGAGCTTTGTCGAAGTCCTACAATGAGCAGTTCTTC. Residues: CASSLAGALSKSYNEQFF.

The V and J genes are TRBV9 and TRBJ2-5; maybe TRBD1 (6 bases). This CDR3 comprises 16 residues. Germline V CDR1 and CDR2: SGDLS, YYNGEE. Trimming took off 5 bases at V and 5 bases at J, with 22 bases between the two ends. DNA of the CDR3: TGTGCCAGCAGTCAAGGATCAGGGGTTACGCCCGAGACCCAGTACTTC. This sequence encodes CASSQGSGVTPETQYF.

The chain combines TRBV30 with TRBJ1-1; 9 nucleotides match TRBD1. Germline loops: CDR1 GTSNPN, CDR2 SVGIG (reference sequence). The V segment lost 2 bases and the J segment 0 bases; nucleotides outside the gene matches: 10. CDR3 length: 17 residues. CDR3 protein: CAWSITVTGGMNTEAFF. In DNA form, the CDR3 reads TGTGCCTGGAGTATCACTGTGACAGGGGGTATGAACACTGAAGCTTTCTTT.

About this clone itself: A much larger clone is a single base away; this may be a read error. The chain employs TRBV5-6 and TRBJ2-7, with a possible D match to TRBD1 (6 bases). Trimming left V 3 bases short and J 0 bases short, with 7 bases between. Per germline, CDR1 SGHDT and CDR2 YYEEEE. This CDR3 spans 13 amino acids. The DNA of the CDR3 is TGTGCCAGCAGCTCGGACAGCTCCTACGAGCAGTACTTC. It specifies CASSSDSSYEQYF.

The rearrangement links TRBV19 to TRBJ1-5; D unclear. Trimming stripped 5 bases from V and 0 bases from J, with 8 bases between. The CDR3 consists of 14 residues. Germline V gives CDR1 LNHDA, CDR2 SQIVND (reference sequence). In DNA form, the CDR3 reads TGTGCCAGTAGTGGCAGTGGTAGCAATCAGCCCCAGCATTTT. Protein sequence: CASSGSGSNQPQHF.

In nucleotides, the CDR3 is TGCGCCAGCAGCCAAGCACCGGGACCGCGCTCTGGAAACACCATATATTTT. It encodes CASSQAPGPRSGNTIYF. J is TRBJ1-3 and V is TRBV4-1; D might be TRBD1 (5 bases). Germline CDR1 MGHRA, CDR2 YSYEKL. Trimming took off 1 base at V and 0 bases at J, with 13 bases between the two ends. CDR3 length equals 17 residues.

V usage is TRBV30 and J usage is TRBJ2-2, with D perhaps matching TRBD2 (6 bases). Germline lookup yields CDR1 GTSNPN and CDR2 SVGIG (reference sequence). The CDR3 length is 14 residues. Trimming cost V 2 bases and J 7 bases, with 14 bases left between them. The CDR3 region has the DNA TGTGCCTGGAGTAACTGGGGAGGAGGCGGGGAGCTGTTTTTT. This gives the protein CAWSNWGGGGELFF.